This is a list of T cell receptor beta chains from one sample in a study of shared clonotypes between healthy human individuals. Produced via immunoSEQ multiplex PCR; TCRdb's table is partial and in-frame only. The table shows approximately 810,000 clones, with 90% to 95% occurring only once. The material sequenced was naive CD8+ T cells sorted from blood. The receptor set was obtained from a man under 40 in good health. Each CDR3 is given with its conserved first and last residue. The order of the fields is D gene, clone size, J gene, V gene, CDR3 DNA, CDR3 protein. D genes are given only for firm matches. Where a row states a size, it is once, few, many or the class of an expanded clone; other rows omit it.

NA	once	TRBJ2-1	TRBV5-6	TGTGCCAGCAGCTTGCCTAACAATGAGCAGTTCTTC	CASSLPNNEQFF
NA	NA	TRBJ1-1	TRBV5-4	TGTGCCAGCAGGACCGGCGGGGGCCCTCTCGAAGCTTTCTTT	CASRTGGGPLEAFF
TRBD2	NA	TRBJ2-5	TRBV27	TGTGCCAGCAGTTCACTAGCGGGAGTGTCAGAGACCCAGTACTTC	CASSSLAGVSETQYF
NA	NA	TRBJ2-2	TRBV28	TGTGCCAGCAGTTCATTGCTGACGACAGCCACGAACACCGGGGAGCTGTTTTTT	CASSSLLTTATNTGELFF
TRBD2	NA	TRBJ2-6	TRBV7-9	TGTGCCAGCAGCACCCCGGGACTAGCGGAAGTTGGGGCCAACGTCCTGACTTTC	CASSTPGLAEVGANVLTF
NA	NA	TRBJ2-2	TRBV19	TGTGCCAGTAGTATAGAGGGCCCCGACACCGGGGAGCTGTTTTTT	CASSIEGPDTGELFF
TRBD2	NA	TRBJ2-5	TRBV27	TGTGCCAGCAGGGGGGGACTAGCGGGTCCCCAAGAGACCCAGTACTTC	CASRGGLAGPQETQYF
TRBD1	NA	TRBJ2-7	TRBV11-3	TGTGCCAGCAGCCAATACACCGGGACAGGGCTGGAAGAGCAGTACTTC	CASSQYTGTGLEEQYF
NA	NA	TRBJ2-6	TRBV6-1	TGTGCCAGCAGTATTCTAGACTCTGGGGCCAACGTCCTGACTTTC	CASSILDSGANVLTF
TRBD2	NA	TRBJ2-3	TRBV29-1	TGCAGCGTTGATCGGGAGACACAGCGGGGGCCCACAGATACGCAGTATTTT	CSVDRETQRGPTDTQYF
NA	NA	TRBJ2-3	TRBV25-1	TGTGCCAGCAGTGCCGGGGGAGATACGCAGTATTTT	CASSAGGDTQYF